This record concerns one TCR beta chain sequence. Antigen specificity is unknown. Described treatment: AdE1-LMPpoly-expanded autologous EBV-specific T-cell therapy followed by anti-PD-1 nivolumab. The data were obtained in a study of EBV T-cell therapy then PD-1 blockade in nasopharyngeal carcinoma. The CDR3 sequence is 15 residues long. CDR1 MGHRA and CDR2 YSYEKL come from the germline V gene. Between the trimmed V and J ends, which lost 3 bases and 8 bases, there was a span of 14 bases. Clones were sequenced by immunoSEQ multiplex PCR, and TCRdb holds only the in-frame ones, with some missing. The data contain approximately 13,000 clones, approximately 81% of them singletons.

The input for sequencing was CD8+ T cells from blood, taken around day 100 from a patient whose treatment included autologous EBV-specific T cells and nivolumab. This sequence joins TRBV4-1 and TRBJ1-6; D gene uncertain. The receptor was derived from a man between 35 and 55 years old with nasopharyngeal carcinoma. The CDR3 DNA follows: TGCGCCAGCAGCCAGGGCCCCGTTGTGGATTCACCCCTCCACTTT. Protein product: CASSQGPVVDSPLHF.